This T cell receptor beta chain originates from a study of graft-versus-host responses after intestinal transplantation. Study overall: Multivisceral, liver-intestinal, or isolated intestinal grafts were transplanted into recipients.

CDR1 WSHSY and CDR2 SAAADI come from the germline V gene. The CDR3 extends over 13 amino acids. V shed 6 bases and J shed 4 bases, with 10 bases lying between them. Produced via immunoSEQ multiplex PCR; TCRdb's table is partial and in-frame only. The sample shows 95,000 to 100,000 clones, roughly 82% of them seen only once. Regarding this clone: The antigen is not known.

Whole-study findings and limits: Graft-donor T cell macrochimerism coincided with high graft-versus-host to host-versus-graft clonal ratios in allografts.

The sequence was obtained from a human patient who received an intestinal transplant, so some T cells may come from the graft donor. The sample was PBMCs, taken 255 days after intestinal transplant. The chain is built from TRBV10-2 and TRBJ2-1; no definite D call. CDR3: CASRGIAYNEQFF. CDR3 sequence (DNA): TGCGCCAGCAGAGGGATCGCTTACAATGAGCAGTTCTTC.